This is a list of T cell receptor beta chains from one sample in a study of T cell changes during pregnancy in multiple sclerosis. Only in-frame clones appear in the TCRdb table, and some are missing; sequencing was by immunoSEQ multiplex PCR. Of some 81,000 clones in the sample, about 93% were seen once. Specimen: peripheral blood, collected after pregnancy. The receptors stem from a female donor in good health, enrolled as a control in a pregnancy study. CDR3s include the opening cysteine and the closing phenylalanine or tryptophan. D genes are given only for firm matches. Expanded clones are given a class, and other clones once, few, many or no size at all.

J | V | D | size | DNA | CDR3
TRBJ2-7 | TRBV7-8 | TRBD1 | . | TGTGCCAGCGGGGACAGGTTCTCCTACGAGCAGTACTTC | CASGDRFSYEQYF
TRBJ2-5 | TRBV5-1 | . | once | TGCGCCAGCAGCTTGGTTGGAGGTCAAGAGACCCAGTACTTC | CASSLVGGQETQYF
TRBJ2-5 | TRBV6-6 | . | . | TGTGCCAGCAGTTACGCCAGGGAGACCCAGTACTTC | CASSYARETQYF
TRBJ2-7 | TRBV4-3 | . | . | TGCGCCAGCAGCCAAGATACCAACAGCTACGAGCAGTACTTC | CASSQDTNSYEQYF
TRBJ1-5 | TRBV6-5 | TRBD1 | . | TGTGCCAGCAGTTTAAAACAGGGGAACGGCAATCAGCCCCAGCATTTT | CASSLKQGNGNQPQHF
TRBJ2-2 | TRBV7-2 | . | once | TGTGCCAGCAGAAGACAGAGTCAGAACACCGGGGAGCTGTTTTTT | CASRRQSQNTGELFF
TRBJ2-7 | TRBV9 | . | . | TGTGCCAGCAGCGCAGGACAGAACTACGAGCAGTACTTC | CASSAGQNYEQYF
TRBJ2-2 | TRBV4-3 | . | . | TGCGCCAGCAGCCAAAATTATCAGATATTAACCGGGGAGCTGTTTTTT | CASSQNYQILTGELFF
TRBJ2-7 | TRBV27 | TRBD1 | . | TGTGCCAGCAGTTCGTGGAACAGGGGCTACGAGCAGTACTTC | CASSSWNRGYEQYF
TRBJ2-7 | TRBV27 | . | . | TGTGCCAGCAGTAAAGGGGTATACGAGCAGTACTTC | CASSKGVYEQYF
TRBJ1-5 | TRBV15 | . | . | TGTGCCACCAGCAGAGATCGGCAAGTCCGGGGAGGGGGCAATCAGCCCCAGCATTTT | CATSRDRQVRGGGNQPQHF
TRBJ2-7 | TRBV7-3 | . | . | TGTGCCAGCAGCTTAAGGCTCGGGGACGAGCAGTACTTC | CASSLRLGDEQYF
TRBJ2-4 | TRBV21-1 | . | . | TGTGCCAGCAGCAAAGGGTCAGGGGACAAAAACATTCAGTACTTC | CASSKGSGDKNIQYF
TRBJ2-3 | TRBV7-3 | . | . | TGTGCCAGCAGCCCATACCCCATGAGCGCAGATACGCAGTATTTT | CASSPYPMSADTQYF
TRBJ1-2 | TRBV6-1 | TRBD1 | . | TGTGCCAGCAGTGGTTATAGGACAGGGGAGATCTATGGCTACACCTTC | CASSGYRTGEIYGYTF
TRBJ2-3 | TRBV6-8 | . | once | TGTGCCATAAGGGACATGAGCACAGATACGCAGTATTTT | CAIRDMSTDTQYF
TRBJ2-5 | TRBV4-2 | . | . | TGTGCCAGCAGCCAGGACACGACAAGTGGGACCCAGTACTTC | CASSQDTTSGTQYF
TRBJ2-4 | TRBV6-6 | TRBD2 | . | TGTGCCAGCAGAACAGCGGGAGGGCTCGACAAAAACATTCAGTACTTC | CASRTAGGLDKNIQYF
TRBJ2-3 | TRBV7-9 | . | . | TGTGCCAGCAGCTTCCGTGCGGGGATGGCAGATACGCAGTATTTT | CASSFRAGMADTQYF
TRBJ2-2 | TRBV27 | . | . | TGTGCCAGTAAGCGTGGCTACACCGGGGAGCTGTTTTTT | CASKRGYTGELFF
TRBJ2-7 | TRBV28 | TRBD1 | . | TGTGCCAGCAGTTTACGGGACAGCTCCTACGAGCAGTACTTC | CASSLRDSSYEQYF
TRBJ1-2 | TRBV7-9 | TRBD1 | . | TGTGCCAGCAGCTTAGGCTTAGGGGGCGGCTACACCTTC | CASSLGLGGGYTF
TRBJ1-6 | TRBV6-5 | . | . | TGTGCCAGCAGTTATGGCCCATCCTATAATTCACCCCTCCACTTT | CASSYGPSYNSPLHF
TRBJ2-5 | TRBV19 | TRBD1 | . | TGTGCCAGTAGTATGGGACAGGGAGGCCTCGGGGAGACCCAGTACTTC | CASSMGQGGLGETQYF
TRBJ1-1 | TRBV6-5 | . | . | TGTGCCAGTACAATTCGGGTCCCCCGGGACACTGAAGCTTTCTTT | CASTIRVPRDTEAFF
TRBJ1-4 | TRBV7-9 | TRBD1 | . | TGTGCCAGCACCATCCAGACAGGGGGCGCGGAAAAACTGTTTTTT | CASTIQTGGAEKLFF
TRBJ2-1 | TRBV9 | . | . | TGTGCCAGCGGAGGGTACAATGAGCAGTTCTTC | CASGGYNEQFF
TRBJ2-7 | TRBV7-2 | TRBD2 | . | TGTGCCAGCAGCTTAGGGACCGGACTAGCGCGTAATTTCGGCGAGCAGTACTTC | CASSLGTGLARNFGEQYF
TRBJ1-2 | TRBV12-5 | . | . | TGTGCTAGTGGTTTGGGTAGCTATGGCTACACCTTC | CASGLGSYGYTF
TRBJ1-1 | TRBV5-4 | TRBD1 | . | TGTGCCACCCTGGGACAGACGAACACTGAAGCTTTCTTT | CATLGQTNTEAFF
TRBJ2-1 | TRBV19 | TRBD2 | . | TGTGCCAGTAGTCGGGCCGGGACTAGCGGGGACAATGAGCAGTTCTTC | CASSRAGTSGDNEQFF
TRBJ1-5 | TRBV15 | . | . | TGTGCCACCAGCAGGGCGCCAGGCGGGGGACGCAATCAGCCCCAGCATTTT | CATSRAPGGGRNQPQHF
TRBJ2-3 | TRBV7-9 | TRBD2 | . | TGTGCCAGCAGCTTGATCTCACTAGCGGGAATGGATACGCAGTATTTT | CASSLISLAGMDTQYF
TRBJ2-5 | TRBV15 | TRBD2 | . | TGTGCCACCAGCGAGGGACTAGCGGAGCTGGAGACCCAGTACTTC | CATSEGLAELETQYF
TRBJ2-7 | TRBV7-9 | TRBD2 | once | TGTGCCAGCAGCCGGGGGGGACCGGACTACGAGCAGTACTTC | CASSRGGPDYEQYF
TRBJ2-5 | TRBV27 | TRBD2 | . | TGTGCCAGCAGTTTGACTAGCGGGAGGGTGGAGACCCAGTACTTC | CASSLTSGRVETQYF
TRBJ1-2 | TRBV9 | TRBD1 | once | TGTGCCAGCAGCGCCGCGACAGGGTTTGGCTACACCTTC | CASSAATGFGYTF
TRBJ2-3 | TRBV29-1 | TRBD2 | . | TGCAGCGTTGAGCCGGGACTAGCTGCGCCCTATCTTAGCACAGATACGCAGTATTTT | CSVEPGLAAPYLSTDTQYF
TRBJ2-1 | TRBV11-1 | TRBD2 | . | TGTGCCAGCAGCTTAAAGGTCCAGCGGGAGAACAATGAGCAGTTCTTC | CASSLKVQRENNEQFF
TRBJ1-1 | TRBV7-2 | TRBD1 | . | TGTGCCAGCAGCTTACGGAGGACAGGGGTCGGCACTGAAGCTTTCTTT | CASSLRRTGVGTEAFF
TRBJ1-1 | TRBV27 | . | . | TGTGCCAGCAGTCGTTACAGGCCTCCCTCGAACACTGAAGCTTTCTTT | CASSRYRPPSNTEAFF
TRBJ2-7 | TRBV7-9 | . | . | TGTGCCAGCAGCTTAGGTCAGGGTGGCTACGAGCAGTACTTC | CASSLGQGGYEQYF
TRBJ2-5 | TRBV10-1 | TRBD1 | . | TGCGCCAGCAGTGTGGACAGGGCGCACGAGACCCAGTACTTC | CASSVDRAHETQYF
TRBJ1-1 | TRBV5-1 | TRBD1 | once | TGCGCCAGCGCCGACAGGGTAAACACTGAAGCTTTCTTT | CASADRVNTEAFF
TRBJ2-7 | TRBV18 | TRBD2 | . | TGTGCCAGCTCACCAGGGACTACCTACGAGCAGTACTTC | CASSPGTTYEQYF
TRBJ1-2 | TRBV10-3 | . | . | TGTGCCATCAGTGAGTCTCGGACGGAGGGTAGCTACACCTTC | CAISESRTEGSYTF
TRBJ1-4 | TRBV4-3 | . | . | TGCGCCAGCAGCCAAGAGACAGGCCGGGATGAAAAACTGTTTTTT | CASSQETGRDEKLFF
TRBJ1-1 | TRBV7-2 | . | . | TGTGCCAGCAGCTTTGGATCAGGGATGAACACTGAAGCTTTCTTT | CASSFGSGMNTEAFF
TRBJ1-5 | TRBV7-2 | TRBD1 | . | TGTGCCAGCAGCTTGCAACAGGGGGCTCCTCAACCCCAGCATTTT | CASSLQQGAPQPQHF
TRBJ1-5 | TRBV5-1 | TRBD1 | . | TGCGCCAGCAGCCCAGTGGCAGGGGGCTTTCAGCCCCAGCATTTT | CASSPVAGGFQPQHF